This T cell receptor (beta chain) was observed in a study of cytomegalovirus exposure and HLA in healthy donors. Study-level results: A later analysis associated around 17,000 TCR beta sequences with HLA alleles at a 0.05 false discovery rate. A previous analysis found most TCR beta V segments productive roughly 90% or roughly 30% of the time. Rarity held for most TCR sequences, but there were some public TCRs that occurred in many donors. As a later analysis showed, a missense DCLRE1C variant was linked to trimming of TCR beta V- and J-genes.

Vbeta (60) and Jbeta (13) primers were used in the PCR. Here immunoSEQ multiplex PCR was the method, and the copy in TCRdb shows in-frame clones only, minus some. Here the sample spans roughly 150,000 clones, around 84% being singletons. This clone has only a few counts. The antigen is not known. The germline CDR1 and CDR2 sequences are LGHNA and YSLEER. V was clipped by 5 bases and J by 10 bases, with 20 bases between them. The CDR3 covers 15 residues. The sequenced sample was PBMCs. The receptor was isolated from a man aged 30 to 45 in good health and CMV-seropositive. V and J are TRBV4-3 and TRBJ1-4, with D possibly TRBD1 on 5 matching bases. The CDR3 protein is CASSNRIAAEGKLFF. In DNA, the CDR3 is TGCGCCAGCAGCAACAGGATAGCCGCAGAAGGAAAACTGTTTTTT.